Shown below are 16 T cell receptor beta chains from a single sample sequenced in a study of cytomegalovirus exposure and HLA in healthy donors. PCR employed 60 Vbeta and 13 Jbeta primers. Profiled with immunoSEQ multiplex PCR; TCRdb holds only in-frame clones, not every one. The data contain 100,000 to 150,000 clones, about 9.4% of them seen just once; the ten biggest clones take up less than 6.5%. Sequencing was done on a sample of PBMCs. These receptors were collected from a woman in her 40s in good health and CMV-seropositive.

This clone was detected only a few times. It is unclear where the CDR3 begins or ends on the DNA, so no DNA is shown, and the CDR3 is as TCRdb lists it. The chain couples TRBV6-1 to TRBJ2-1; the table calls TRBD2, which could not be checked here. The CDR3 contains 14 residues when both ends are counted. In germline, CDR1 is MNHNS, CDR2 SASEGT. The CDR3 reads CASTSGGGYNEQFF.

This clone was detected a few times. The chain joins TRBV6-5 to TRBJ2-4; possibly TRBD2 for D (6 bases). V gave up 2 bases and J gave up 10 bases, with 21 bases separating them. Looked up from germline, CDR1 is MNHEY and CDR2 is SVGAGI. The length of the CDR3 is 16 residues. CDR3 in DNA: TGTGCCAGCAGTTACGGTAGCGGTGGGGCTTGGGGTATTCAGTACTTC. This sequence encodes CASSYGSGGAWGIQYF.

The chain combines TRBV18 with TRBJ1-5; the D is unclear. Per the germline V gene, CDR1 is KGHSH and CDR2 is LQKENI. The CDR3 runs 15 residues. The ends were cut back, 2 bases at V and 1 base at J, with 9 bases in the middle. The CDR3 nucleotides read TGTGCCAGCTCACCAGAGGGAATGAGCAATCAGCCCCAGCATTTT. It yields the protein CASSPEGMSNQPQHF.

V and J are TRBV10-3 and TRBJ1-2; D remains ambiguous. The CDR3 is 13 amino acids. Trimming shortened V by 7 bases and J by 5 bases, and 14 bases separated the two germline ends. Germline CDR1 ENHRY, CDR2 SYGVKD. DNA of the CDR3: TGTGCCATCACCACGGGTGGCCATTATGGCTACACCTTC. It encodes CAITTGGHYGYTF.

This clone has just a few counts. This chain links TRBV28 with TRBJ2-5, with 8 bases identical to TRBD2. Germline-derived CDR1 and CDR2 are MDHEN and SYDVKM. This CDR3 contains 14 residues. V shed 7 bases, J shed 1 base, and the junction held 5 bases outside the gene matches. The CDR3 DNA is TGTGCCAGCAAGGTAGCGGGGTTCCAAGAGACCCAGTACTTC. It yields the protein CASKVAGFQETQYF.

DNA of the CDR3: TGTGCCAGCAGCCTCAGGGATAGCAATCAGCCCCAGCATTTT. It translates to CASSLRDSNQPQHF. The chain recombines TRBV21-1 with TRBJ1-5; the table calls TRBD1, which could not be checked here. TRBV21-1 is termed a pseudogene. The CDR3 covers 14 residues.

The gene calls are TRBV6-1 and TRBJ1-2; 7 bases are a match to TRBD1. Germline loops: CDR1 MNHNS, CDR2 SASEGT. With 1 base clipped from V and 4 bases from J, the junction kept 6 bases outside the gene matches. The length of the CDR3 is 15 residues. The CDR3 sequence is CASSEGRPGGYGYTF. For the CDR3, the DNA is TGTGCCAGCAGTGAAGGTCGTCCAGGGGGCTATGGCTACACCTTC.

This clone appeared a few times. The chain carries TRBV2 and TRBJ1-5, with D uncertain. Germline loops: CDR1 SNHLY, CDR2 FYNNEI. The CDR3 is 15 residues long. V was shortened by 3 bases and J by 2 bases, with 11 bases between the two germline ends. The CDR3 DNA reads as TGTGCCAGCAGTGAGTTGAGTGCGGGCAATCAGCCCCAGCATTTT. Protein sequence: CASSELSAGNQPQHF.

In this sample, this clone turned up a few times. Other DNA variants within this sample encode the same CDR3. The chain employs TRBV28 and TRBJ1-2; D is ambiguous. Trimming removed 5 bases from V and 4 bases from J, with 20 bases in between. The germline V gene encodes CDR1 MDHEN and CDR2 SYDVKM. The CDR3 totals 16 residues. Here the CDR3 DNA reads TGTGCCAGCAGTCCGGCGAGGGCTGGCAGCCTCTATGGCTACACCTTC. Translating it yields CASSPARAGSLYGYTF.

This clone has a handful of counts. The chain carries TRBV4-1 and TRBJ1-1; the match to TRBD1 covers 8 bases. J lost 3 bases, V lost 4 bases, and 7 bases had no gene match. Germline V lookup: CDR1 MGHRA, CDR2 YSYEKL. This CDR3 spans 15 amino acids. In DNA, the CDR3 is TGCGCCAGCAGCCGAGGACAGGGAGTGGACACTGAAGCTTTCTTT. Its translation: CASSRGQGVDTEAFF.

This clone occurred a few times. V is TRBV30 and J is TRBJ2-5, with 8 bases identical to TRBD1. Per the germline V gene, CDR1 is GTSNPN and CDR2 is SVGIG (reference sequence). J was trimmed by 4 bases and V by 2 bases; bases with no gene match: 9. The CDR3 loop spans 15 amino acids. CDR3 DNA sequence: TGTGCCTGGAGTCCAGGGGGACAGGTGGGAGAGACCCAGTACTTC. Encoded protein: CAWSPGGQVGETQYF. The full variable domain, with the rest looked up from reference TRBV30 and TRBJ2-5, is SQTIHQWPATLVQPVGSPLSLECTVEGTSNPNLYWYRQAAGRGLQLLFYSVGIGQISSEVPQNLSASRPQDRQFILSSKKLLLSDSGFYLCAWSPGGQVGETQYFGPGTRLLVL.

This chain connects TRBV5-1 to TRBJ2-7; D is uncertain. The germline V gene encodes CDR1 SGHRS and CDR2 YFSETQ. The V gene lost 4 bases and the J gene lost 0 bases, with 8 bases spanning the gap. The CDR3 runs 13 residues. The CDR3 here is CASSEDTSYEQYF. CDR3 nucleotides: TGCGCCAGCAGCGAAGACACCTCCTACGAGCAGTACTTC.

CDR3 bases: TGTGCCACCAGCAAATTACGGACAGCTCAAGAGACCCAGTACTTC. Protein: CATSKLRTAQETQYF. The chain carries TRBV15 and TRBJ2-5, with a possible D match to TRBD1 (6 bases). V gave up 4 bases and J gave up 2 bases, with 14 bases separating them. This CDR3 has 15 amino acids. Germline V CDR1 and CDR2: LNHNV, YYDKDF (reference sequence).

The J gene is TRBJ1-1, the V gene TRBV19, with 7 bases identical to TRBD1. The CDR3 runs to 15 residues. Germline trimming cut 5 bases from V and 4 bases from J; bases unmatched to any gene: 10. Looked up from germline, CDR1 is LNHDA and CDR2 is SQIVND (reference sequence). DNA for the CDR3: TGTGCCAGTAGTTCTGGACAGGCCGGGGTCACTGAAGCTTTCTTT. Translated, it gives CASSSGQAGVTEAFF. The variable domain in full, with the rest retrieved from reference TRBV19 and TRBJ1-1, is DGGITQSPKYLFRKEGQNVTLSCEQNLNHDAMYWYRQDPGQGLRLIYYSQIVNDFQKGDIAEGYSVSREKKESFPLTVTSAQKNPTAFYLCASSSGQAGVTEAFFGQGTRLTVV.

The genes are TRBV27 and TRBJ1-1; D ambiguous. The germline V gene has CDR1 MNHEY and CDR2 SMNVEV (reference sequence). V was cut by 4 bases and J by 5 bases, with 11 bases left in between. The CDR3 loop spans 13 amino acids. CDR3 sequence reads: CASSSGPGTEAFF. The DNA for the CDR3 is TGTGCCAGCAGTTCCGGCCCGGGGACTGAAGCTTTCTTT.

In its sample, this clone was seen a few times. The chain joins TRBV10-3 to TRBJ2-3, with a weak D call TRBD2 (5 bases). The germline gives CDR1 ENHRY, CDR2 SYGVKD. V was shortened by 0 bases and J by 4 bases, with 11 bases between the two germline ends. The length of the CDR3 is 15 residues. CDR3 DNA: TGTGCCATCAGTGAGTCGCTGACGGAGGCAGATACGCAGTATTTT. Its translation: CAISESLTEADTQYF.